A single T cell receptor (beta chain) is shown here with its context. As processed by the authors: It was from reference gene primer amplification that nucleated cell counts were estimated. Produced via immunoSEQ multiplex PCR; TCRdb's table is partial and in-frame only. The V and J calls and clone size were taken over from that table, and D and trimming were inferred from the DNA. Of 400,000 or so clones in the sample, more than 75% were seen once. These data are taken from a study of blood T cell repertoires in COVID-19. For the study at large: Specimens from acute and convalescent COVID-19 originated in the United States, Italy and Spain. The cDNA or gDNA used as material had been derived from T cells, B-cell-depleted T cells, or PBMCs.

The V and J ends lost 9 bases and 4 bases respectively, with 12 bases between them. Germline CDR1 LNHDA, CDR2 SQIVND (reference sequence). This CDR3 is 13 amino acids long. Material for sequencing was peripheral blood. The sequence was collected from a human donor in a cohort sampled during active COVID-19. The chain combines TRBV19 with TRBJ1-4; the D gene is possibly TRBD1 (5 bases). DNA for the CDR3: TGTGCCAGCTCACAGGCATTTAATGAAAAACTGTTTTTT. Its protein product is CASSQAFNEKLFF.